This T cell receptor beta chain was found in a study of radiation and T cells in renal cell carcinoma. Time point denoted: blood 4 weeks post-SBRT, at nephrectomy. The treatment denotes: 15 Gy SBRT to primary tumor, nephrectomy 4 weeks later. Clear cell pathology was present in this patient's renal cell carcinoma. Profiling relied on immunoSEQ multiplex PCR, and the TCRdb table lists in-frame clones only, not all of them. Among 50,000 to 65,000 clones, roughly 80% were seen once, and the ten largest hold about 6.4%. V lost 1 base and J lost 7; bases outside the gene matches: 10. CDR3 length: 15 amino acids. From germline, CDR1 is GTSNPN and CDR2 SVGIG (reference sequence). This clone has just a few counts.

This sequence originates from a man aged 55 to 70 with renal cell carcinoma. J is TRBJ1-5 and V is TRBV30, with 7 bases fitting TRBD1. The sequences come from blood, collected from a patient whose treatment included radiotherapy and nephrectomy. For the CDR3, the DNA is TGTGCCTGGAGTGGGGCCGACAGGGTTCGACAGCCCCAGCATTTT. This sequence encodes CAWSGADRVRQPQHF.